This TCR beta chain was documented in a study of shared clonotypes between healthy human individuals. Each subset's genomic DNA was shared equally among a number of immunoSEQ plates. The protocol was immunoSEQ multiplex PCR, while the TCRdb copy is restricted to in-frame clones and leaves out a portion. The profile shows about 2.4 million clones, roughly 93% of them singletons. The V end lost 5 bases, the J end lost 3 bases, and 15 bases lay between the germline ends. Per the germline V gene, CDR1 is SGHRS and CDR2 is YFSETQ. The CDR3 is made up of 15 amino acids. The genes are TRBV5-1 and TRBJ2-1; no clear D gene. This sequence originates from a man aged 18 to 30 in good health. Some clones in this sample may be carry-over from other donors' samples. Sequencing was carried out using naive CD4+ T cells from PBMCs. Subset of the sample: CD45RA+ positively selected. CDR3 coding DNA: TGCGCCAGCAGAGAAGACTCAGGAGTCTACAATGAGCAGTTCTTC. This translates into CASREDSGVYNEQFF. The variable domain in full, completed from reference TRBV5-1 and TRBJ2-1, reads KAGVTQTPRYLIKTRGQQVTLSCSPISGHRSVSWYQQTPGQGLQFLFEYFSETQRNKGNFPGRFSGRQFSNSRSEMNVSTLELGDSALYLCASREDSGVYNEQFFGPGTRLTVL.